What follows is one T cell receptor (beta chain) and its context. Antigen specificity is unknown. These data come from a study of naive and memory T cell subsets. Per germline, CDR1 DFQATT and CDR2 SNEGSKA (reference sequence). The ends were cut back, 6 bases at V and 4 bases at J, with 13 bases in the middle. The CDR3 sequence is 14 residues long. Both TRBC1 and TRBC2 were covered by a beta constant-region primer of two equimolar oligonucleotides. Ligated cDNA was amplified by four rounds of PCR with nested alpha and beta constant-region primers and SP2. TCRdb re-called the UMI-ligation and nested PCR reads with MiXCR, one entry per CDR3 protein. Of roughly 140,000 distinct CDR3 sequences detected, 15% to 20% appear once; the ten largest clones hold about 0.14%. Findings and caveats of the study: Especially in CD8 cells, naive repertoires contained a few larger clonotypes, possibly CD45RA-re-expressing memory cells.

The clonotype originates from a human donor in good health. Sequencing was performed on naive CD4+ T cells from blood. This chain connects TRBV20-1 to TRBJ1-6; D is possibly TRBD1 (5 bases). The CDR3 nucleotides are TGCAGTGCCGAGGTGACAGTATATAATTCACCCCTCCACTTT. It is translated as CSAEVTVYNSPLHF.